The 32 T cell receptor beta chains below all came from one sample that was sequenced in a study of Graves' ophthalmopathy and Graves' hyperthyroidism. TCR beta CDR3 amplification used RNA transcripts. After a first-round RT-PCR with HTBI primers, a second-round multiplex PCR was run. TCRdb passed the multiplex PCR reads through MiXCR, listing each CDR3 protein once. Here the sample spans roughly 480,000 distinct CDR3 sequences, over 13% being singletons. The sample consisted of blood. These receptors came from a woman aged 25-40 years with Graves' ophthalmopathy.

This clonotype was observed at least ten times. The chain joins TRBV6-2 or TRBV6-3 to TRBJ1-1, with 7 nucleotides matching TRBD1. The CDR3 is 14 amino acids. Germline-derived CDR1 and CDR2 are MNHEY and SVGEGT. V lost 6 bases and J lost 1; bases outside the gene matches: 5. The DNA for the CDR3 is TGTGCCAGCAGATCCCGGACAGGGAACACTGAAGCTTTCTTT. Translation: CASRSRTGNTEAFF.

This clonotype has at least ten counts. This chain connects TRBV5-1 to TRBJ2-7; 8 bases are a match to TRBD2. The junction had 2 bases not matched to a gene; V was cut back by 4 bases and J by 2 bases. Germline loops: CDR1 SGHRS, CDR2 YFSETQ. The CDR3 length is 13 residues. The CDR3 protein is CASSRSGTYEQYF. The DNA for the CDR3 is TGCGCCAGCAGCCGTAGCGGGACCTACGAGCAGTACTTC.

This clonotype has more than one count but fewer than ten. This may be a read error, as it is one base from a much larger clone. This chain uses TRBV28 with TRBJ1-2; D is unclear. The CDR3 runs to 15 residues. The V end lost 6 bases, the J end lost 7 bases, and 21 bases lay between the germline ends. In germline, CDR1 is MDHEN, CDR2 SYDVKM. CDR3 region: CASSLSRGRRGGYTF. CDR3 bases: TGTGCCAGCAGCCTTTCTCGAGGGCGCCGGGGTGGCTACACCTTC.

This clonotype was picked up many times. This chain uses TRBV7-3 with TRBJ2-5; the D gene could be TRBD1 or TRBD2 (5 bases each). Trimming cost V 3 bases and J 9 bases, with 14 bases left between them. Germline V gene data show CDR1 as SGHTA and CDR2 as FQGTGA. The CDR3 spans 13 residues. CDR3 residues: CASSFSSSGPQYF. The CDR3 DNA sequence: TGTGCCAGCAGCTTTTCTTCCTCGGGGCCCCAGTACTTC.

This clonotype was observed many times. The V and J genes are TRBV11-2 and TRBJ2-7, with 12 bases fitting TRBD2. The germline gives CDR1 SGHAT, CDR2 FQNNGV. CDR3 length: 15 amino acids. With 6 bases clipped from V and 4 bases from J, the junction kept 7 bases outside the gene matches. The CDR3 protein is CASRHSSGRAYEQYF. CDR3 bases: TGTGCCAGCAGACATTCTAGCGGGAGGGCATACGAGCAGTACTTC.

This rearrangement joins TRBV6-1 to TRBJ2-7, with 11 positions matching TRBD2. The CDR3 consists of 16 residues. Germline V gene data show CDR1 as MNHNS and CDR2 as SASEGT. Losses at the gene ends were 6 bases for V and 7 bases for J; bases not matched to a gene: 14. The chain's CDR3 is CASSMEIAGGTREQYF. For the CDR3, the DNA is TGTGCCAGCAGCATGGAGATAGCGGGAGGGACGCGGGAGCAGTACTTC.

This clonotype was seen many times. The V and J genes are TRBV12-3 or TRBV12-4 and TRBJ1-5; no firm D call. The V end was cut by 4 bases, the J end by 2 bases, with 6 bases between. This CDR3 spans 13 amino acids. CDR3: CASSYSRNQPQHF. The CDR3 DNA is TGTGCCAGCAGTTACTCCCGCAATCAGCCCCAGCATTTT.

This clonotype was detected many times. V and J are TRBV10-1 and TRBJ2-7, with D hard to call. Germline V lookup: CDR1 WNHNN, CDR2 SYGVQD (reference sequence). V was pared by 3 bases and J by 2 bases, with 14 bases between. This CDR3 comprises 15 residues. The CDR3 sequence: CASSDGPGRTYEQYF. The CDR3 DNA reads TGCGCCAGCAGTGATGGTCCAGGCCGGACCTACGAGCAGTACTTC.

In its sample, this clonotype was seen many times. The V call is TRBV5-1, the J call TRBJ1-5; 9 bases are shared with TRBD1. The CDR3 loop spans 15 amino acids. Germline CDR1 and CDR2: SGHRS and YFSETQ. J lost 3 bases, V lost 4 bases, and 5 bases had no gene match. CDR3 protein: CASSVTGGNNQPQHF. The CDR3 DNA reads TGCGCCAGCAGCGTGACAGGGGGGAACAATCAGCCCCAGCATTTT. The full variable domain, with the rest looked up from reference TRBV5-1 and TRBJ1-5, is KAGVTQTPRYLIKTRGQQVTLSCSPISGHRSVSWYQQTPGQGLQFLFEYFSETQRNKGNFPGRFSGRQFSNSRSEMNVSTLELGDSALYLCASSVTGGNNQPQHFGDGTRLSIL.

Many counts were recorded for this clonotype. The rearrangement joins TRBV27 to TRBJ2-7, with 7 bases fitting TRBD1. With V trimmed by 5 bases and J by 2 bases, 6 bases remained unmatched. Per germline, CDR1 MNHEY and CDR2 SMNVEV (reference sequence). The CDR3 extends over 14 amino acids. The CDR3 DNA is TGTGCCAGCAGTACCCGGGACAGACCCTACGAGCAGTACTTC. Its translation is CASSTRDRPYEQYF.

There are many counts of this clonotype. As DNA, the CDR3 is TGTGCCTGGAGACGAACTCGAGCGGGAGTAGCCGAGCAGTACTTC. Encoded protein: CAWRRTRAGVAEQYF. The V and J genes are TRBV30 and TRBJ2-7, with 8 bases fitting TRBD2. This CDR3 spans 15 amino acids. V lost 3 bases to trimming and J lost 6 bases; unmatched junction nucleotides: 13. Germline V gene lookup returns CDR1 GTSNPN and CDR2 SVGIG (reference sequence). The full variable domain, with the rest looked up from reference TRBV30 and TRBJ2-7, is SQTIHQWPATLVQPVGSPLSLECTVEGTSNPNLYWYRQAAGRGLQLLFYSVGIGQISSEVPQNLSASRPQDRQFILSSKKLLLSDSGFYLCAWRRTRAGVAEQYFGPGTRLTVT.

This clonotype was observed at least ten times. This chain connects TRBV19 to TRBJ2-7, with a tentative D call TRBD2 (5 bases). The CDR3 loop spans 13 amino acids. Germline V gene data show CDR1 as LNHDA and CDR2 as SQIVND (reference sequence). V lost 3 bases and J 0 bases, leaving 6 bases between the germline ends. The CDR3 is CASSIGGSYEQYF. The CDR3 DNA sequence: TGTGCCAGTAGTATTGGAGGCTCCTACGAGCAGTACTTC.

This clonotype was picked up many times. The gene calls are TRBV12-3 or TRBV12-4 and TRBJ2-7; D is uncertain. This CDR3 comprises 15 residues. V lost 1 base, J lost 2 bases, and 12 bases lay in between. The CDR3 DNA reads as TGTGCCAGCAGTTTAGGGGGTCTCCCTCCCTACGAGCAGTACTTC. It is translated as CASSLGGLPPYEQYF.

This clonotype came up many times. The J gene is TRBJ2-2, the V gene TRBV24-1, with 10 bases lining up with TRBD1. This CDR3 has 14 amino acids. With V trimmed by 4 bases and J by 14 bases, 9 bases remained unmatched. CDR1 is KGHDR and CDR2 is SFDVKD in the germline V gene. The CDR3 DNA reads as TGTGCCACCAGTGACCCCGGGACAGGGGATGTTCTGTTTTTT. Amino acids: CATSDPGTGDVLFF.

This clonotype has just one count. It may be a read error: a sequence one base away is much more abundant. The rearrangement uses TRBV27 and TRBJ2-7, with D perhaps matching TRBD1 (6 bases). CDR3 size: 14 residues. Germline V lookup: CDR1 MNHEY, CDR2 SMNVEV (reference sequence). DNA for the CDR3: TGTGCCAGCAGGGAGACAGGTCCCTCCTACGATCAGTACTTC. As protein: CASRETGPSYDQYF.

This clonotype was seen ten or more times. The chain is built from TRBV13 and TRBJ1-1; D is ambiguous. The CDR3 covers 11 residues. V dropped 5 bases and J dropped 6 bases, with 7 bases sitting between them. Looked up from germline, CDR1 is PRHDT and CDR2 is FYEKMQ (reference sequence). The CDR3 DNA reads TGTGCCAGCAGCCGTGAAGCTGAAGCTTTCTTT. Amino acid sequence: CASSREAEAFF.

This clonotype was observed at least ten times. V usage is TRBV20-1 and J usage is TRBJ2-4, with a weak D call TRBD2 (6 bases). The CDR3 is 15 amino acids. From germline, CDR1 is DFQATT and CDR2 SNEGSKA (reference sequence). V was shortened by 6 bases and J by 0 bases, with 15 bases between the two germline ends. Here the CDR3 reads CSAGGGAIAKNIQYF. CDR3 sequence (DNA): TGCAGTGCCGGGGGAGGTGCCATAGCCAAAAACATTCAGTACTTC.

This chain uses TRBV12-3 or TRBV12-4 with TRBJ2-5; possible D gene TRBD2, 5 bases. V shed 2 bases and J shed 2 bases, with 12 bases lying between them. CDR3 length: 15 amino acids. CDR3 loop: CASSLRRAGQETQYF. The CDR3 nucleotides read TGTGCCAGCAGTTTAAGGCGGGCTGGACAAGAGACCCAGTACTTC.

This clonotype was observed at least ten times. V usage is TRBV20-1 and J usage is TRBJ1-5; perhaps TRBD1 as D (5 bases). The V gene lost 3 bases and the J gene lost 0 bases, with 12 bases spanning the gap. The CDR3 sequence is 15 residues long. Germline loops: CDR1 DFQATT, CDR2 SNEGSKA (reference sequence). This CDR3 reads CSARGQGDSNQPQHF. The CDR3 bases are TGCAGTGCTAGGGGCCAAGGGGATAGCAATCAGCCCCAGCATTTT.

This clonotype was counted only a few times. The chain uses TRBV12-3 or TRBV12-4 and TRBJ2-3; 11 positions match TRBD2. This CDR3 has 14 amino acids. V lost 4 bases, J lost 5 bases, and 2 bases stayed unmatched. Here the CDR3 reads CASSSLAGVDTQYF. In DNA, the CDR3 is TGTGCCAGCAGTTCACTAGCGGGAGTAGATACGCAGTATTTT.

The V and J genes are TRBV29-1 and TRBJ2-7, with D tentatively TRBD1 (6 bases). V lost 6 bases to trimming and J lost 3 bases, with 12 bases between them. Germline assignment: CDR1 SQVTM and CDR2 ANQGSEA. The CDR3 runs to 12 residues. The CDR3 loop reads CSVRDKDYEQYF. The CDR3 coding sequence is TGCAGCGTCCGGGACAAAGACTACGAGCAGTACTTC.

This clonotype came up many times. This rearrangement joins TRBV29-1 to TRBJ1-1; 7 nucleotides match TRBD1. The CDR3 contains 16 residues. CDR1 is SQVTM and CDR2 is ANQGSEA in the germline V gene. The V and J ends lost 1 base and 0 bases, in that order; junction bases with no gene match: 8. Written as DNA, the CDR3 is TGCAGCGTTGAAGGTACTCCGGGACAGATGAACACTGAAGCTTTCTTT. This gives the protein CSVEGTPGQMNTEAFF.

This clonotype appeared many times. V is TRBV9 and J is TRBJ1-2; a possible D gene is TRBD1 (5 bases). The V gene lost 0 bases and the J gene lost 4 bases, with 13 bases spanning the gap. The V gene's germline CDR1 is SGDLS and CDR2 YYNGEE. This CDR3 has 15 residues. The chain's CDR3 is CASSVDRDVSYGYTF. The DNA for the CDR3 is TGTGCCAGCAGCGTAGATCGGGACGTCTCCTATGGCTACACCTTC.

This clonotype was found a few times. V usage is TRBV20-1 and J usage is TRBJ2-7, with D uncertain. CDR1 is DFQATT, CDR2 SNEGSKA, per germline (reference sequence). The CDR3 runs 14 residues. The CDR3 sequence is CRASLPGPYYEQYF. Written as DNA, the CDR3 is TGCAGGGCTTCCCTCCCGGGCCCCTACTACGAGCAGTACTTC.

This clonotype was detected ten times or more. CDR3 in DNA: TGTGCCAGCAGCTCTTCGGGGGCGGGGAACGGGGGCGAGCAGTACTTC. Protein sequence: CASSSSGAGNGGEQYF. This chain links TRBV11-2 with TRBJ2-7; either TRBD1 or TRBD2 may fit D (6 bases each). Germline V CDR1 and CDR2: SGHAT, FQNNGV. V was clipped by 4 bases and J by 6 bases, with 22 bases between them. The CDR3 is made up of 16 amino acids.

This clonotype was counted at least ten times. The gene calls are TRBV12-3 or TRBV12-4 and TRBJ1-1; D gene unclear. The CDR3 runs to 13 residues. V dropped 3 bases and J dropped 0 bases, with 5 bases sitting between them. The CDR3 spells CASSFPMNTEAFF. DNA of the CDR3: TGTGCCAGCAGTTTCCCGATGAACACTGAAGCTTTCTTT.

There are many counts of this clonotype. In DNA form, the CDR3 reads TGCGCCAGTGCAGAGGGGGGGTCCTATGGCTACACCTTC. Translated, it gives CASAEGGSYGYTF. The chain employs TRBV10-2 and TRBJ1-2, with a tentative D call TRBD1 (6 bases). Trimming shortened V by 9 bases and J by 4 bases, and 15 bases separated the two germline ends. Germline loops: CDR1 WSHSY, CDR2 SAAADI. CDR3 size: 13 residues.

This clonotype came up many times. V gene TRBV30 combines with J gene TRBJ2-5; the D gene is possibly TRBD1 (6 bases). Germline V lookup: CDR1 GTSNPN, CDR2 SVGIG (reference sequence). The CDR3 runs to 15 residues. V gave up 0 bases and J gave up 5 bases, with 16 bases separating them. CDR3 sequence reads: CAWSVARGRRETQYF. For the CDR3, the DNA is TGTGCCTGGAGTGTCGCGAGGGGGAGAAGGGAGACCCAGTACTTC.

At least ten counts were recorded for this clonotype. The chain recombines TRBV6-2 or TRBV6-3 with TRBJ1-5, with D possibly being TRBD1 (6 bases). V was clipped by 9 bases and J by 3 bases, with 27 bases between them. Per the germline V gene, CDR1 is MNHEY and CDR2 is SVGEGT. The CDR3 is 18 residues long. CDR3 DNA sequence: TGTGCCAGTACTTTCGGGGGGCGTCGGGGGCCTTACAATCAGCCCCAGCATTTT. Residues: CASTFGGRRGPYNQPQHF.

Details on this clonotype: A single base separates this from a much larger clone, so it may be a read error. V usage is TRBV7-2 and J usage is TRBJ2-2; D assignment may be TRBD1 or TRBD2 (5 bases each). CDR3 length equals 16 residues. CDR1 is SGHTA and CDR2 is FQGNSA in the germline V gene. Here the CDR3 reads CASSLAGRMNTGELCF. CDR3 nucleotide sequence: TGTGCCAGCAGCTTAGCGGGACGGATGAACACCGGGGAGCTGTGTTTT.

This clonotype came up many times. The chain carries TRBV11-2 and TRBJ1-2, with D tentatively TRBD1 (5 bases). The CDR3 covers 13 residues. V was trimmed by 5 bases and J by 6 bases, leaving 13 bases between them. Germline CDR1 and CDR2: SGHAT and FQNNGV. The CDR3 nucleotides read TGTGCCAGCAGCCCCCCGGGGGGTGATGGCTACACCTTC. Protein: CASSPPGGDGYTF.

This clonotype was recorded many times. The genes are TRBV28 and TRBJ1-3; 8 nucleotides agree with TRBD1. This CDR3 has 14 residues. The germline gives CDR1 MDHEN, CDR2 SYDVKM. V lost 8 bases to trimming and J lost 4 bases; unmatched junction nucleotides: 7. The CDR3 DNA sequence: TGTGCCAGCGGGGACTGGACAGGGGGAAACACCATATATTTT. Translated: CASGDWTGGNTIYF.